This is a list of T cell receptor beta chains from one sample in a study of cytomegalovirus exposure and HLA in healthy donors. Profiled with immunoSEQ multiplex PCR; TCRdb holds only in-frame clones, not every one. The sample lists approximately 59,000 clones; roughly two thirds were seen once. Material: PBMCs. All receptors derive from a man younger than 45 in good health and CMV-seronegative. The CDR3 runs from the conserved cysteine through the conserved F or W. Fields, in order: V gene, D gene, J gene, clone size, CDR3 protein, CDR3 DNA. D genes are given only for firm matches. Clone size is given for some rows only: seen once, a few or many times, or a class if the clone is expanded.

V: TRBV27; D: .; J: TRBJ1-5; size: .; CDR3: CASSFGRSNQPQHF; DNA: TGTGCCAGCAGTTTTGGCAGAAGCAATCAGCCCCAGCATTTT
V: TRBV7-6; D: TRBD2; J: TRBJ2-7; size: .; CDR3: CASSETSGGPYEQYF; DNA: TGTGCCAGCAGCGAGACTAGCGGGGGACCCTACGAGCAGTACTTC
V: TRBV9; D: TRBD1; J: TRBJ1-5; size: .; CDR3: CASSAGQENQPQHF; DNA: TGTGCCAGCAGCGCGGGACAGGAAAATCAGCCCCAGCATTTT
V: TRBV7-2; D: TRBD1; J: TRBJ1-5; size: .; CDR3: CASSSTGKSQPQHF; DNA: TGTGCCAGCAGCTCGACAGGGAAGAGTCAGCCCCAGCATTTT
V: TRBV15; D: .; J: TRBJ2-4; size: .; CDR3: CATSTRQSVQYF; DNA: TGTGCCACCTCGACTAGACAAAGCGTTCAGTACTTC
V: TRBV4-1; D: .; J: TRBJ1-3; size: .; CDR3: CASSQEGRNSGNTIYF; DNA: TGCGCCAGCAGCCAGGAGGGACGGAACTCTGGAAACACCATATATTTT
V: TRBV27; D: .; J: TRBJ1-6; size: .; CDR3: CASSPGPSPLHF; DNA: TGTGCCAGCAGCCCGGGTCCCTCACCCCTCCACTTT
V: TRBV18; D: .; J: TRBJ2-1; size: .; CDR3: CASSSFQGSGNEQFF; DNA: TGTGCCAGCTCATCCTTTCAGGGGTCTGGCAATGAGCAGTTCTTC
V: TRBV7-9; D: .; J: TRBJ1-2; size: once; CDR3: CASSLNSGYGYTF; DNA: TGTGCCAGCAGCCTCAACAGCGGCTATGGCTACACCTTC
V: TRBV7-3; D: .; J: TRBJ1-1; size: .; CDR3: CASSITGANTEAFF; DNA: TGTGCCAGCAGCATTACTGGGGCGAACACTGAAGCTTTCTTT
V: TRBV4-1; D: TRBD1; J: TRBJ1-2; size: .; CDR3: CASSQDGQGAHGYTF; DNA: TGCGCCAGCAGCCAAGACGGACAGGGGGCCCATGGCTACACCTTC
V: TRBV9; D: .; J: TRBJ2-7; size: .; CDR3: CASSVEEGAGEQYF; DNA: TGTGCCAGCAGCGTAGAGGAGGGGGCTGGGGAGCAGTACTTC
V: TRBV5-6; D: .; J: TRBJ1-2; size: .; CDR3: CASSLGSHGARGGGYTF; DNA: TGTGCCAGCAGCTTGGGGTCCCATGGAGCGAGGGGGGGTGGCTACACCTTC
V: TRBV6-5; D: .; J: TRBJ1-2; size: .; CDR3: CATTEGGLSYGYTF; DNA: TGTGCCACTACCGAGGGGGGGCTCTCCTATGGCTACACCTTC
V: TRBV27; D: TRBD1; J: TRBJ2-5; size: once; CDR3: CASSLRDRETQYF; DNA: TGTGCCAGCAGTTTAAGGGACAGAGAGACCCAGTACTTC
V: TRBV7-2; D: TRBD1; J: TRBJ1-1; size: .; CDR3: CASSPTGTGHTEAFF; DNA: TGTGCCAGCAGCCCAACCGGGACAGGCCACACTGAAGCTTTCTTT
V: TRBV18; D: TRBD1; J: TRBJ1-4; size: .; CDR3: CASSPSGRTGEKLFF; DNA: TGTGCCAGCTCACCCTCGGGCAGGACAGGGGAAAAACTGTTTTTT
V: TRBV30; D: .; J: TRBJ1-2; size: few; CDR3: CAWSDQADYGYTF; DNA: TGTGCCTGGAGTGACCAGGCAGACTATGGCTACACCTTC
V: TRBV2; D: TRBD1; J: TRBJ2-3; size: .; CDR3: CASSRDRGTDTQYF; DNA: TGTGCCAGCAGCCGGGACAGGGGCACAGATACGCAGTATTTT
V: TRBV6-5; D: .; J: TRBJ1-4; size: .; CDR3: CASSTYPTNEKLFF; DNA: TGTGCCAGCAGCACCTATCCAACTAATGAAAAACTGTTTTTT
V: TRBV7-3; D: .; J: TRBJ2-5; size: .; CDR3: CASSFSPVETQYF; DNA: TGTGCCAGCAGCTTCTCCCCCGTAGAGACCCAGTACTTC
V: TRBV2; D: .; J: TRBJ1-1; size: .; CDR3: CATRRFMSTEAFF; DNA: TGTGCCACTAGACGGTTTATGAGCACTGAAGCTTTCTTT
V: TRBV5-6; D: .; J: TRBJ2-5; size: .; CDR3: CASSVSGYPRETQYF; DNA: TGTGCCAGCAGCGTCAGCGGATACCCGAGGGAGACCCAGTACTTC
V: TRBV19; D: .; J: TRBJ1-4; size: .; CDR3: CASSIQGSNEKLFF; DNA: TGTGCCAGTAGTATACAGGGGTCGAATGAAAAACTGTTTTTT
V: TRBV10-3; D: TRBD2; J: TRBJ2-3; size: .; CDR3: CAISESSLAGGTDTQYF; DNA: TGTGCCATCAGTGAGTCTTCCCTAGCGGGGGGCACAGATACGCAGTATTTT
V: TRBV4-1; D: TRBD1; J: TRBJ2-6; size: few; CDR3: CASSQDRVLAGANVLTF; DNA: TGCGCCAGCAGCCAGGACAGGGTGCTAGCTGGGGCCAACGTCCTGACTTTC
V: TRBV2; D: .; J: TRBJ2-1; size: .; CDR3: CASSEEDYSYNEQFF; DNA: TGTGCCAGCAGTGAGGAGGATTACAGCTACAATGAGCAGTTCTTC
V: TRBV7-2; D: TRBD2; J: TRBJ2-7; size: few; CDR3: CASSSGTRGSYEQYF; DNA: TGTGCCAGCAGCAGCGGGACTAGGGGATCCTACGAGCAGTACTTC
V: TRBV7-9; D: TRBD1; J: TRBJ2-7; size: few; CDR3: CASKPRTGGVYEQYF; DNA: TGTGCCAGCAAGCCCAGGACAGGGGGCGTGTACGAGCAGTACTTC
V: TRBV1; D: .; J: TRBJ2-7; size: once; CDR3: CTSSQERGLYEQYF; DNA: TGCACCAGCAGCCAAGAAAGGGGGCTCTACGAGCAGTACTTC
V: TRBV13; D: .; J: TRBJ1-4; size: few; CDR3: CASSLRGNYEKLFF; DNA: TGTGCCAGCAGCTTAAGAGGGAATTATGAAAAACTGTTTTTT
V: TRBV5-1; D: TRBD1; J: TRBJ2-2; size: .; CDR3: CASSRLSSGQSNTGELFF; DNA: TGCGCCAGCAGCCGCCTGTCATCGGGACAGTCGAACACCGGGGAGCTGTTTTTT
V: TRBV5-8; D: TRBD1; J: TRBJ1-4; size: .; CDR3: CASGMTGGLEKLFF; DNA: TGTGCCAGCGGAATGACAGGGGGATTGGAAAAACTGTTTTTT
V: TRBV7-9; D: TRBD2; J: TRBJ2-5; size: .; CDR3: CASSRSTSGEAQYF; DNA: TGTGCCAGCAGCCGCAGCACTAGCGGGGAGGCCCAGTACTTC
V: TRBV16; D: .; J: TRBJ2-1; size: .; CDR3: CASSQSRASREQFF; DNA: TGTGCCAGCAGCCAATCGAGGGCTAGCAGGGAGCAGTTCTTC
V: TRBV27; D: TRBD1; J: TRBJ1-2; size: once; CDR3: CASSSDRGNGYTF; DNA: TGTGCCAGCAGTTCAGACAGGGGGAACGGCTACACCTTC
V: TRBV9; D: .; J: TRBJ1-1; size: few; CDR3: CASSVVAERTEAFF; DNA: TGTGCCAGCAGCGTAGTGGCGGAGCGGACTGAAGCTTTCTTT
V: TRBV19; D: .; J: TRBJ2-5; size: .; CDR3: CASSRSGETQYF; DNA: TGTGCCAGTAGCCGGAGCGGGGAGACCCAGTACTTC
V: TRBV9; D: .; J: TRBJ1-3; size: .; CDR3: CASNPGDSGNTIYF; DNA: TGTGCCAGCAACCCGGGGGACTCTGGAAACACCATATATTTT
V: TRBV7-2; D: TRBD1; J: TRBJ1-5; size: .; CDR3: CASSWDRGNQPQHF; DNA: TGTGCCAGCAGCTGGGACAGGGGTAATCAGCCCCAGCATTTT
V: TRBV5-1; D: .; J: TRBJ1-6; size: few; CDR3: CASSYNRGTDRNSPLHF; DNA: TGCGCCAGCAGCTACAACCGGGGGACGGATCGGAATTCACCCCTCCACTTT
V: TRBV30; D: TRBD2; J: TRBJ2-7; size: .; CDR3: CAWSVRGGEQYF; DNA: TGTGCCTGGAGTGTTCGGGGGGGCGAGCAGTACTTC
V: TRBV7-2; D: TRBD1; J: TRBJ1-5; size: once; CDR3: CASSLEDRGNQPQHF; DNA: TGTGCCAGCAGCTTAGAGGACAGGGGTAATCAGCCCCAGCATTTT
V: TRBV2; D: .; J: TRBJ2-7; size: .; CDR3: CASSVGLINYEQYF; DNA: TGTGCCAGCAGTGTGGGACTTATTAACTACGAGCAGTACTTC
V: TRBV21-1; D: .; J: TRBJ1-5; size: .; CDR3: CASSKGEDRGESQPQHF; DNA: TGTGCCAGCAGCAAAGGGGAGGACAGGGGTGAAAGTCAGCCCCAGCATTTT
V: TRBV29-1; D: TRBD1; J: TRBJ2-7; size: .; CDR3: CSVTTGAGEQYF; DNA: TGCAGCGTTACGACAGGGGCAGGCGAGCAGTACTTC
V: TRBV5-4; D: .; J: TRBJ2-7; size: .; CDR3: CASSPRGSVRGSYEQYF; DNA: TGTGCCAGCAGCCCTCGAGGTAGTGTCCGGGGTTCCTACGAGCAGTACTTC
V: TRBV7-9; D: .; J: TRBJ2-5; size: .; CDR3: CASSSRGPTQGTQYF; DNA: TGTGCCAGCAGCTCTAGGGGTCCTACACAAGGGACCCAGTACTTC
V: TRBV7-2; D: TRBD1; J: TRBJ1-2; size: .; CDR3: CASSPDLQGAGGYTF; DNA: TGTGCCAGCAGCCCCGACCTACAGGGGGCGGGAGGCTACACCTTC
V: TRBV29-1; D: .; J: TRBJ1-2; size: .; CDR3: CSVSAGGNSYGYTF; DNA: TGCAGCGTTTCGGCTGGGGGGAATAGCTATGGCTACACCTTC
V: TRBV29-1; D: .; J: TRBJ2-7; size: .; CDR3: CSVGSLQTYEQYF; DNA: TGCAGCGTTGGGTCCCTCCAAACCTACGAGCAGTACTTC
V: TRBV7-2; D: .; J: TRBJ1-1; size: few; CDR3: CASSSDLENTEAFF; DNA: TGTGCCAGCAGCTCAGACTTAGAAAACACTGAAGCTTTCTTT
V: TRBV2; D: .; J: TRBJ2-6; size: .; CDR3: CASSEAPGANVLTF; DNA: TGTGCCAGCAGTGAGGCCCCTGGGGCCAACGTCCTGACTTTC
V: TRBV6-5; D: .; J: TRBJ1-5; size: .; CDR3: CASSYSGGGGAQHF; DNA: TGTGCCAGCAGTTACTCAGGGGGGGGAGGGGCCCAGCATTTT
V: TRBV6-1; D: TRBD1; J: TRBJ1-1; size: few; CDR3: CASSELGQGGLEAFF; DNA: TGTGCCAGCAGTGAATTGGGACAGGGGGGACTTGAAGCTTTCTTT